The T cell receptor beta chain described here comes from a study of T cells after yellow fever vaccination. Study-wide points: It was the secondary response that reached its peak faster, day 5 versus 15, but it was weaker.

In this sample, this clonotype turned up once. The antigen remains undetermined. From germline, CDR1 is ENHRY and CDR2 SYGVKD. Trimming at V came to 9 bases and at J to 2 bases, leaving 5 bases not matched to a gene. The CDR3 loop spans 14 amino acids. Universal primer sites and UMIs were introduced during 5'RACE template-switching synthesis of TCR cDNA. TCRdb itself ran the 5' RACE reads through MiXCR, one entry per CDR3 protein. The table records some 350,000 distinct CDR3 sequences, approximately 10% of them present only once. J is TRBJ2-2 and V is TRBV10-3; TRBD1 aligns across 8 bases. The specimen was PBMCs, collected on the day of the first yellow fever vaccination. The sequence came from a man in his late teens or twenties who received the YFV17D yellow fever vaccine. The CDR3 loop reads CAIRQGTNTGELFF. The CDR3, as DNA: TGTGCCATACGACAGGGGACTAACACCGGGGAGCTGTTTTTT.